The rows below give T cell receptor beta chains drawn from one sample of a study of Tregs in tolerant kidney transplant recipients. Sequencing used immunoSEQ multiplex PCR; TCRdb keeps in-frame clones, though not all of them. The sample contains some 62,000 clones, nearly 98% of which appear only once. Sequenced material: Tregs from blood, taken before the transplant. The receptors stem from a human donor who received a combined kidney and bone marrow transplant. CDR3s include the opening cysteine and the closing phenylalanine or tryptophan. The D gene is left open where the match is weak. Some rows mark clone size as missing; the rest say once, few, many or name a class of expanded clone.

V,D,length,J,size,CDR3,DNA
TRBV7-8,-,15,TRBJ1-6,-,CASSSYGVDNSPLHF,TGTGCCAGCAGCTCTTACGGGGTCGATAATTCACCCCTCCACTTT
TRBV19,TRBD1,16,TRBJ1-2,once,CATRGTGKGNNYGYTF,TGTGCCACCCGGGGGACAGGGAAGGGAAATAACTATGGCTACACCTTC
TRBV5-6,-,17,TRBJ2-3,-,CASSPAGSGVYRDTQYF,TGTGCCAGCAGCCCGGCGGGCTCAGGGGTGTATCGGGATACGCAGTATTTT
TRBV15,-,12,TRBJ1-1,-,CATSKRTAEAFF,TGTGCCACCAGCAAGAGGACAGCTGAAGCTTTCTTT
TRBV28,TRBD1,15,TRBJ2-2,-,CASNAQGVGTGELFF,TGTGCCAGCAATGCACAGGGGGTGGGAACCGGGGAGCTGTTTTTT
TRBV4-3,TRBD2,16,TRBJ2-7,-,CASSQGLAGDYYEQYF,TGCGCCAGCAGCCAGGGACTAGCGGGAGACTACTACGAGCAGTACTTC
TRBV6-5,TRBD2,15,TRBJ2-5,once,CASAPSGGQRETQYF,TGTGCCAGTGCCCCAAGCGGGGGCCAGAGGGAGACCCAGTACTTC
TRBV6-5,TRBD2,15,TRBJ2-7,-,CASRPTSGYSYEQYF,TGTGCCAGCAGGCCTACTAGCGGATACTCCTACGAGCAGTACTTC
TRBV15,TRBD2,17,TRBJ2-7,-,CATSRLLGLAGGNEQYF,TGTGCCACCAGCAGACTACTGGGATTGGCGGGAGGGAACGAGCAGTACTTC
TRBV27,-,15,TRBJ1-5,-,CASSTLGAGNQPQHF,TGTGCCAGCAGTACCTTGGGAGCGGGCAATCAGCCCCAGCATTTT
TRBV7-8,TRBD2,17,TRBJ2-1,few,CASSLGSLAGRYNEQFF,TGTGCCAGCAGCTTAGGTTCGTTAGCGGGAAGATACAATGAGCAGTTCTTC
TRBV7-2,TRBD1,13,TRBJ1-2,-,CASSLGQGYGYTF,TGTGCCAGCAGCTTAGGACAGGGCTATGGCTACACCTTC
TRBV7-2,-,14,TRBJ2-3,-,CASSLSRVTDTQYF,TGTGCCAGCAGCTTAAGCAGGGTTACAGATACGCAGTATTTT
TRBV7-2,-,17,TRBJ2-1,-,CASSSPVRGGWGNEQFF,TGTGCCAGCAGCTCCCCGGTAAGGGGGGGGTGGGGCAATGAGCAGTTCTTC
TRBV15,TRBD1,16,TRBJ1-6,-,CATSRATGRYNSPLHF,TGTGCCACCAGCAGAGCGACAGGGAGGTATAATTCACCCCTCCACTTT
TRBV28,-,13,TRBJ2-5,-,CASLRAYQETQYF,TGTGCCAGCCTCCGCGCATATCAAGAGACCCAGTACTTC